This entry is about one TCR beta chain. The antigen is not known. This record comes from a study of cytomegalovirus exposure and HLA in healthy donors. Notes on the study in general: After further analysis at a later stage, 16,951 TCR beta sequences were associated with HLA alleles at 0.05 false discovery rate. TCR beta V- and J-gene trimming, according to a later analysis, was linked to a missense DCLRE1C variant.

The CDR3 extends over 13 amino acids. V lost 6 bases to trimming and J lost 4 bases, with 12 bases between them. The germline V gene has CDR1 SNHLY and CDR2 FYNNEI. The PCR made use of 60 Vbeta and 13 Jbeta primers. The method was immunoSEQ multiplex PCR; TCRdb's version includes in-frame clones alone and lacks a portion of them. Seen here are approximately 160,000 clones, 65% to 85% observed once, and the top ten hold approximately 1.3%. Material: PBMCs. The receptor comes from a man in his forties or fifties in good health and CMV-seropositive. The V call is TRBV2, the J call TRBJ1-2, with D possibly TRBD1 on 6 matching bases. CDR3 sequence: CASSRGRGYGYTF. The CDR3 coding sequence is TGTGCCAGCAGCAGGGGTCGGGGCTATGGCTACACCTTC.